The sequence of this TCR beta chain was determined in a study of shared clonotypes between healthy human individuals. Study at large: CD8 memory received one plate per donor, CD8 naive two, CD4 memory three and CD4 naive three.

Genomic DNA (from each subset) was split evenly across several immunoSEQ plates. Generated by immunoSEQ multiplex PCR, the TCRdb table keeps only in-frame clones and is missing some. The table lists more than 2 million clones, 85% to 95% of them singletons. V lost 6 bases, J lost 4 bases, and 4 bases stayed unmatched. In germline, CDR1 is MNHEY, CDR2 SVGAGI. The length of the CDR3 is 14 residues. Sequences were obtained from naive CD4+ T cells sorted from blood. Subset indicated: CD45RA+ positively selected. The clonotype comes from a man aged 18 to 29 in good health. V usage is TRBV6-5 and J usage is TRBJ2-1; TRBD1 aligns across 9 bases. CDR3: CASRGTGFYNEQFF. The CDR3, as DNA: TGTGCCAGCAGAGGGACAGGGTTTTACAATGAGCAGTTCTTC.